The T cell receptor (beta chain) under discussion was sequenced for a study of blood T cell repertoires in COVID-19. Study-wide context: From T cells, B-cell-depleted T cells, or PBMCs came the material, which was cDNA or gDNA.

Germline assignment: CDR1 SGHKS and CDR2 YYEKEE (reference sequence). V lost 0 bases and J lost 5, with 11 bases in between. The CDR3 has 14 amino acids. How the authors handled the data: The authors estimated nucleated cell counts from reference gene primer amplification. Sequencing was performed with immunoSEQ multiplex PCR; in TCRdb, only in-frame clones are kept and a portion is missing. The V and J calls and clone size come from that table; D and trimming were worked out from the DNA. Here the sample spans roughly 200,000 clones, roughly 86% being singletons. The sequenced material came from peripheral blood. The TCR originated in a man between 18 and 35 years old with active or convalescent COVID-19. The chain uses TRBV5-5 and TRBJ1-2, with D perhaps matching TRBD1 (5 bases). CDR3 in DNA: TGTGCCAGCAGCTTGGTAGAAGGGGCGTATGGCTACACCTTC. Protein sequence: CASSLVEGAYGYTF.